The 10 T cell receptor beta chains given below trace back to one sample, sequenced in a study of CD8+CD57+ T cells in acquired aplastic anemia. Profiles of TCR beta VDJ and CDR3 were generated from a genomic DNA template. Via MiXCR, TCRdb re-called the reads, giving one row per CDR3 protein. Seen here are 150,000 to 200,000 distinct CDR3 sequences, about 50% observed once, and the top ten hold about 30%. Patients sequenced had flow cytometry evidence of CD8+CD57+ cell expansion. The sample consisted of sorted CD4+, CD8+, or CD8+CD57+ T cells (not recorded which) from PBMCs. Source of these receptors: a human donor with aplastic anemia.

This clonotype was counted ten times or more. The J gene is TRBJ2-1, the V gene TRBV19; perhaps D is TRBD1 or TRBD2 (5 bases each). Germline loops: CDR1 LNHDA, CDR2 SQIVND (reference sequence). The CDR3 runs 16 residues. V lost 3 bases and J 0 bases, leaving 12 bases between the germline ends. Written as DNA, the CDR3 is TGTGCCAGTAGTATTGACGGGACCATCTCCTACAATGAGCAGTTCTTC. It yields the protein CASSIDGTISYNEQFF.

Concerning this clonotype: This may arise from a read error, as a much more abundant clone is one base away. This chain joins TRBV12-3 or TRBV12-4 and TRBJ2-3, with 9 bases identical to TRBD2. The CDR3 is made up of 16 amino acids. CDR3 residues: CASGLGLAHSTDTQYF. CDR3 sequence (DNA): TGTGCCAGCGGTTTAGGACTAGCGCACAGCACAGATACGCAGTATTTT.

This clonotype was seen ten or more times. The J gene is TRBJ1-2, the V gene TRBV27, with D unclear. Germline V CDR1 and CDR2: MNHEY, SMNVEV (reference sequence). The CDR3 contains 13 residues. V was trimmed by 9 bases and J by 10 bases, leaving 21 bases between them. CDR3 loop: CASTPTWAGFYTF. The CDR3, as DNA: TGTGCCAGTACACCTACCTGGGCAGGATTCTACACCTTC.

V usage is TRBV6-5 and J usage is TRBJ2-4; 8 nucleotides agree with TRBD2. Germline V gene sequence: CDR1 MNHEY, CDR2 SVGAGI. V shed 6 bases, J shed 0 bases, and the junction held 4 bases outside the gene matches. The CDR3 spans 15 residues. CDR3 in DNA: TGTGCCAGCAGCCAGCGGGGGAGAGCCAAAAACATTCAGTACTTC. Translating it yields CASSQRGRAKNIQYF.

Here the CDR3 reads CSGEASGNTDTQYF. CDR3 in DNA: TGCAGCGGGGAGGCTAGCGGGAATACAGATACGCAGTATTTT. The chain has TRBV29-1 and TRBJ2-3, with TRBD2 matching 9 bases. The CDR3 is 14 residues long. V lost 7 bases to trimming and J lost 3 bases; unmatched junction nucleotides: 8. CDR1 is SQVTM and CDR2 is ANQGSEA in the germline V gene.

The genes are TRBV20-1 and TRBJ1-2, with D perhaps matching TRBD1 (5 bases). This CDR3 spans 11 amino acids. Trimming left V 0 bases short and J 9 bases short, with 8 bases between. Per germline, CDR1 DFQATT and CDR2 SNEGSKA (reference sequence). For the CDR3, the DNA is TGCAGTGCTAGAGATCCGGGGCGCTACACCTTC. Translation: CSARDPGRYTF.

The CDR3 region has the DNA TGTGCCAGCAGTTACGCACTAGCGGGGGCCCTTTACAATGAGCAGTTCTTC. Amino acids: CASSYALAGALYNEQFF. The V call is TRBV6-2 or TRBV6-3, the J call TRBJ2-1; 11 positions agree with TRBD2. With 2 bases clipped from V and 4 bases from J, the junction kept 7 bases outside the gene matches. Germline V lookup: CDR1 MNHEY, CDR2 SVGEGT. The CDR3 runs 17 residues.

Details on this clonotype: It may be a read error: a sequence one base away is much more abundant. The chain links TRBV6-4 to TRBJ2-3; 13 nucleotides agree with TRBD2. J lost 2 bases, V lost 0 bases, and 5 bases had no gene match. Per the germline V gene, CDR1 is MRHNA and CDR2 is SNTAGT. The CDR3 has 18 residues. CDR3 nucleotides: TGTGCCAGCAGTGACTCCTCACTAGCGGGAGGGTCCACAGATACGCAGTATTTT. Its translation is CASSDSSLAGGSTDTQYF.

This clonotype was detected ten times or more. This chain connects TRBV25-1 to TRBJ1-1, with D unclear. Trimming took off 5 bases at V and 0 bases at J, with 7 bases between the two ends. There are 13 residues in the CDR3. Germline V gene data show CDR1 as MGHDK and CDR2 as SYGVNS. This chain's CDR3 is CASSLRMNTEAFF. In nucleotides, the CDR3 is TGTGCCAGCAGTTTAAGAATGAACACTGAAGCTTTCTTT.

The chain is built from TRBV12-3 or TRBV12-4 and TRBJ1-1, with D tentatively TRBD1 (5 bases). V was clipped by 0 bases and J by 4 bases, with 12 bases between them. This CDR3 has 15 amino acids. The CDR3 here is CASSLAYGASTEAFF. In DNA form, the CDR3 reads TGTGCCAGCAGTTTAGCGTATGGGGCCAGCACTGAAGCTTTCTTT.